A selection of T cell receptor beta chains follows, all from one sample in a study of T cells in localized non-small cell lung cancer. Assay: immunoSEQ multiplex PCR; the TCRdb copy retains only in-frame clones and omits some. The table includes about 59,000 clones, roughly 88% detected once. The sequences come from peripheral blood, collected before any cancer treatment. These receptors all come from a woman aged 35 to 75 with stage I lung adenocarcinoma. The CDR3 runs from the conserved cysteine through the conserved F or W. Each record gives: V gene, clone size, J gene, D gene, CDR3 protein, CDR3 DNA. The D gene is left open where the match is weak. Only part of the rows carry a size: once, few, many, or a class if the clone is expanded.

V: TRBV27
size: -
J: TRBJ1-2
D: -
CDR3: CASSLTMSNYGYTF
DNA: TGTGCCAGCAGTTTAACGATGTCGAACTATGGCTACACCTTC

V: TRBV7-2
size: -
J: TRBJ2-5
D: -
CDR3: CASTLRGRGQETQYF
DNA: TGTGCCAGCACCCTCCGGGGGCGGGGACAAGAGACCCAGTACTTC

V: TRBV18
size: -
J: TRBJ1-1
D: -
CDR3: CASSPNAQDTEAFF
DNA: TGTGCCAGCTCGCCTAACGCCCAGGACACTGAAGCTTTCTTT

V: TRBV5-1
size: -
J: TRBJ2-5
D: TRBD1
CDR3: CASSALAGTGGKETQYF
DNA: TGCGCCAGCAGCGCTTTAGCCGGGACAGGGGGAAAAGAGACCCAGTACTTC

V: TRBV5-5
size: -
J: TRBJ2-4
D: TRBD2
CDR3: CASSLTGSGDIQYF
DNA: TGTGCCAGCAGCTTGACCGGGAGCGGGGACATTCAGTACTTC

V: TRBV28
size: -
J: TRBJ2-7
D: TRBD2
CDR3: CASSSRPGTSGSSYEQYF
DNA: TGTGCCAGCAGTTCCCGTCCCGGGACTAGCGGGAGCTCCTACGAGCAGTACTTC

V: TRBV2
size: -
J: TRBJ1-2
D: -
CDR3: CASSVLRGYTF
DNA: TGTGCCAGCAGCGTCTTACGGGGCTACACCTTC

V: TRBV28
size: -
J: TRBJ2-5
D: -
CDR3: CASSLVNQETQYF
DNA: TGTGCCAGCAGTTTAGTAAACCAAGAGACCCAGTACTTC

V: TRBV7-2
size: -
J: TRBJ2-1
D: -
CDR3: CASSLDRGRVSNEQFF
DNA: TGTGCCAGCAGCTTAGACCGGGGAAGAGTTTCGAATGAGCAGTTCTTC

V: TRBV2
size: -
J: TRBJ1-1
D: -
CDR3: CASSMGVNTEAFF
DNA: TGTGCCAGCAGTATGGGGGTGAACACTGAAGCTTTCTTT

V: TRBV2
size: -
J: TRBJ1-1
D: -
CDR3: CASSERDLDTEAFF
DNA: TGTGCCAGCAGTGAGAGGGATCTTGACACTGAAGCTTTCTTT

V: TRBV5-8
size: -
J: TRBJ2-2
D: TRBD1
CDR3: CASSLRSGTANTGELFF
DNA: TGTGCCAGCAGCTTGCGTTCTGGGACAGCGAACACCGGGGAGCTGTTTTTT

V: TRBV29-1
size: few
J: TRBJ1-3
D: -
CDR3: CSVAVGSSGNTIYF
DNA: TGCAGCGTTGCTGTAGGCAGCTCTGGAAACACCATATATTTT

V: TRBV29-1
size: -
J: TRBJ1-1
D: -
CDR3: CSARRQVATEAFF
DNA: TGCAGCGCAAGGAGACAGGTCGCCACTGAAGCTTTCTTT

V: TRBV6-6
size: -
J: TRBJ2-7
D: TRBD1
CDR3: CASSYSGTGVSEQYF
DNA: TGTGCCAGCAGTTACTCCGGGACAGGGGTCTCTGAGCAGTACTTC

V: TRBV7-9
size: -
J: TRBJ2-7
D: TRBD1
CDR3: CASTPRGTGFSEQYF
DNA: TGTGCCAGCACCCCGCGCGGGACAGGGTTCAGCGAGCAGTACTTC

V: TRBV5-8
size: -
J: TRBJ2-1
D: TRBD2
CDR3: CASSFAGGLVFNEQFF
DNA: TGTGCCAGCAGCTTTGCCGGAGGACTAGTTTTCAATGAGCAGTTCTTC

V: TRBV7-9
size: -
J: TRBJ2-7
D: -
CDR3: CASSLSASSTPYEQYF
DNA: TGTGCCAGCAGCTTAAGCGCCAGCAGCACGCCCTACGAGCAGTACTTC

V: TRBV5-8
size: -
J: TRBJ1-1
D: -
CDR3: CASSLEGRDTEAFF
DNA: TGTGCCAGCAGCTTGGAGGGGAGGGACACTGAAGCTTTCTTT

V: TRBV9
size: once
J: TRBJ1-1
D: -
CDR3: CASSPMDGTEAFF
DNA: TGTGCCAGCAGCCCCATGGATGGGACTGAAGCTTTCTTT

V: TRBV25-1
size: -
J: TRBJ2-1
D: -
CDR3: CASSESGWGDEQFF
DNA: TGTGCCAGCAGTGAATCGGGCTGGGGTGATGAGCAGTTCTTC

V: TRBV7-6
size: once
J: TRBJ1-1
D: -
CDR3: CASSSGIRGTEAFF
DNA: TGTGCCAGCAGCTCTGGTATCAGGGGTACTGAAGCTTTCTTT

V: TRBV7-9
size: -
J: TRBJ1-2
D: -
CDR3: CATEEGYGYTF
DNA: TGTGCCACCGAGGAGGGCTATGGCTACACCTTC

V: TRBV2
size: -
J: TRBJ2-1
D: -
CDR3: CASVSGTLTHTGQFF
DNA: TGTGCCAGCGTTTCCGGGACTTTGACTCACACGGGGCAGTTCTTC

V: TRBV19
size: -
J: TRBJ2-3
D: TRBD2
CDR3: CASSIGLAGTTDTQYF
DNA: TGTGCCAGTAGTATAGGACTAGCGGGAACCACAGATACGCAGTATTTT

V: TRBV7-3
size: -
J: TRBJ1-6
D: -
CDR3: CASSLSGLDSPLHF
DNA: TGTGCCAGCAGCTTAAGTGGGTTGGACTCACCCCTCCACTTT

V: TRBV7-9
size: -
J: TRBJ2-2
D: TRBD1
CDR3: CASSLEGLVQGTGELFF
DNA: TGTGCCAGCAGCTTAGAAGGTCTCGTACAGGGGACCGGGGAGCTGTTTTTT

V: TRBV9
size: -
J: TRBJ1-1
D: -
CDR3: CASSGPGQGNTEAFF
DNA: TGTGCCAGCAGCGGCCCGGGACAAGGGAACACTGAAGCTTTCTTT

V: TRBV7-8
size: -
J: TRBJ1-1
D: -
CDR3: CASSLVGGDTEAFF
DNA: TGTGCCAGCAGCTTAGTGGGCGGTGATACTGAAGCTTTCTTT

V: TRBV27
size: -
J: TRBJ1-1
D: -
CDR3: CASKAGRNTEAFF
DNA: TGTGCCAGCAAAGCGGGAAGGAACACTGAAGCTTTCTTT

V: TRBV4-3
size: once
J: TRBJ2-7
D: -
CDR3: CASSQGQEAFYEQYF
DNA: TGCGCCAGCAGCCAAGGACAGGAGGCATTCTACGAGCAGTACTTC